This record concerns one T cell receptor beta chain sequence. Different DNA sequences within this sample yield the same CDR3. The data belong to a study of blood T cell repertoires in COVID-19. At the level of the study: Spain, Italy and the United States supplied samples that represented acute and convalescent COVID-19.

The CDR3 consists of 14 residues. Trimming took 4 bases from V and 6 from J; bases not matched to a gene: 6. CDR1 and CDR2 from the germline V gene are LGHDT and YNNKEL (reference sequence). Clones were read by immunoSEQ multiplex PCR, and TCRdb kept only the in-frame ones, dropping some. Among about 300,000 clones, 80% to 90% were seen once, and the ten largest hold approximately 4.3%. Sample: peripheral blood. This chain connects TRBV3-1 (or the pseudogene TRBV3-2) to TRBJ1-1; 9 bases map to TRBD1. The source of this sequence is a man between 40 and 49 years old with acute or convalescent COVID-19. The CDR3 here is CASSLRDRVSEAFF. CDR3 nucleotides: TGTGCCAGCAGCCTCCGGGACAGGGTATCTGAAGCTTTCTTT.